Each of the 25 T cell receptor beta chains below was sequenced from the same sample in a study of blood T cell repertoires in COVID-19. Some clones are missing from TCRdb's copy, which holds only in-frame ones; the method was immunoSEQ multiplex PCR. There are around 160,000 clones in the sample; approximately 80% occur only once, and about 10% lies in the top ten. Specimen: PBMCs or T cells enriched from blood (not recorded which). These receptors originate from a man over 45 who had recovered from COVID-19.

The CDR3 here is CASSQVSGDPYEQYF. Here the CDR3 DNA reads TGTGCCAGCAGCCAAGTTAGCGGGGACCCCTACGAGCAGTACTTC. The gene calls are TRBV3-1 (or the pseudogene TRBV3-2) and TRBJ2-7, with TRBD2 matching 8 bases. Germline values: CDR1 LGHDT, CDR2 YNNKEL (reference sequence). CDR3 size: 15 residues. The J segment lost 2 bases and the V segment lost 1 base, leaving 4 bases of the junction unmatched.

The chain links TRBV2 to TRBJ1-1, with D maybe TRBD1 (5 bases). Germline CDR1 SNHLY, CDR2 FYNNEI. The V gene lost 6 bases and the J gene lost 5 bases, with 16 bases spanning the gap. This CDR3 region has 14 residues. CDR3: CASSRVRGGTEAFF. CDR3 coding DNA: TGTGCCAGCAGCCGTGTCCGGGGGGGAACTGAAGCTTTCTTT.

The chain carries TRBV24-1 and TRBJ1-2; 8 positions match TRBD1. Germline V gives CDR1 KGHDR, CDR2 SFDVKD. Losses at the gene ends were 4 bases for V and 6 bases for J; bases not matched to a gene: 9. This CDR3 has 15 amino acids. The CDR3 coding sequence is TGTGCCACCAGTGACCCTGGACAGGGAGAGGATGGCTACACCTTC. Protein: CATSDPGQGEDGYTF.

The chain uses TRBV5-1 and TRBJ1-2; 8 bases align to TRBD1. The CDR3 consists of 15 residues. CDR1 is SGHRS and CDR2 is YFSETQ in the germline V gene. V gave up 1 base and J gave up 8 bases; unmatched junction bases: 10. The CDR3 reads CASSLMQGAPAGYTF. CDR3 bases: TGCGCCAGCAGCTTGATGCAGGGGGCGCCGGCCGGCTACACCTTC.

V usage is TRBV7-8 and J usage is TRBJ1-1, with D uncertain. Trimming removed 5 bases from V and 4 bases from J, with 11 bases in between. CDR1 and CDR2 from the germline V gene are SGHVS and FQNEAQ. This CDR3 has 13 residues. For the CDR3, the DNA is TGTGCCAGCAGCCCAGACACGATCACTGAAGCTTTCTTT. Translated: CASSPDTITEAFF.

The rearrangement links TRBV6-6 to TRBJ1-2, with TRBD1 matching 8 bases. CDR3 size: 14 residues. From germline, CDR1 is MNHNY and CDR2 SVGAGI (reference sequence). Losses at the gene ends were 5 bases for V and 7 bases for J; bases not matched to a gene: 9. Here the CDR3 DNA reads TGTGCCAGCAGTGGCGGGCAGGGGGCAGGTGGCTACACCTTC. Protein product: CASSGGQGAGGYTF.

This chain links TRBV19 with TRBJ1-4, with TRBD1 matching over 8 bases. J lost 8 bases, V lost 10 bases, and 12 bases had no gene match. The CDR3 extends over 14 amino acids. In germline, CDR1 is LNHDA, CDR2 SQIVND (reference sequence). In nucleotides, the CDR3 is TGTGCCACCCGGACAGGGCGAAATCCAGAAAAACTGTTTTTT. Protein sequence: CATRTGRNPEKLFF.

The chain has TRBV12-3 or TRBV12-4 and TRBJ2-1; D ambiguous. This CDR3 spans 11 amino acids. V was trimmed by 6 bases and J by 6 bases, leaving 6 bases between them. CDR3 in amino acids: CASRRLNEQFF. The CDR3, as DNA: TGTGCCAGCAGAAGACTCAATGAGCAGTTCTTC.

V usage is TRBV7-3 and J usage is TRBJ2-1; possibly TRBD2 for D (6 bases). V dropped 5 bases and J dropped 5 bases, with 19 bases sitting between them. Germline assignment: CDR1 SGHTA and CDR2 FQGTGA. This CDR3 is 16 amino acids long. The CDR3 loop is CASSHTPGTSNNEQFF. As DNA, the CDR3 is TGTGCCAGCAGCCACACACCCGGGACTTCTAACAATGAGCAGTTCTTC.

V gene TRBV3-1 (or the pseudogene TRBV3-2) combines with J gene TRBJ2-7; perhaps TRBD1 as D (5 bases). The CDR3 is made up of 16 amino acids. The germline V gene encodes CDR1 LGHDT and CDR2 YNNKEL (reference sequence). Trimming took off 0 bases at V and 0 bases at J, with 12 bases between the two ends. In DNA form, the CDR3 reads TGTGCCAGCAGCCAAGAAGGGGCCTCCAGCTCCTACGAGCAGTACTTC. It specifies CASSQEGASSSYEQYF.

The chain has TRBV19 and TRBJ1-1; D might be TRBD1 (5 bases). The V end was cut by 2 bases, the J end by 5 bases, with 9 bases between. The CDR3 loop spans 13 amino acids. Germline V gene lookup returns CDR1 LNHDA and CDR2 SQIVND (reference sequence). CDR3 nucleotides: TGTGCCAGTAGTATAAACTCAGGGACTGAAGCTTTCTTT. It is translated as CASSINSGTEAFF.

V usage is TRBV27 and J usage is TRBJ1-6, with D possibly TRBD1 on 6 matching bases. This CDR3 has 13 amino acids. Germline V CDR1 and CDR2: MNHEY, SMNVEV (reference sequence). Trimming pared 3 bases from V and 9 bases from J, leaving 9 bases between. The CDR3 sequence: CASSLDSGSPLHF. The CDR3 region has the DNA TGTGCCAGCAGTTTGGACAGTGGTTCACCCCTCCACTTT.

The genes are TRBV7-2 and TRBJ2-1; D remains unclear. V was cut by 1 base and J by 9 bases, with 16 bases left in between. The CDR3 runs to 15 residues. Germline V gives CDR1 SGHTA, CDR2 FQGNSA. CDR3 sequence (DNA): TGTGCCAGCAGCTTAGAGTCCGTTTTCGGCGGTGAGCAGTTCTTC. Its translation: CASSLESVFGGEQFF.

The gene calls are TRBV1 and TRBJ1-6; the tabulated D call, TRBD1, remains unverified against the DNA. TRBV1 is an annotated pseudogene. This CDR3 contains 19 residues. The CDR3 spells CTSSQVFQGRGENNSPLHF. The CDR3 coding sequence is TGCACCAGCAGCCAAGTTTTTCAGGGTCGCGGTGAAAATAATTCACCCCTCCACTTT.

This clone occurred once. Written as DNA, the CDR3 is TGCAGTGCTTCCCGACAATTTGAGCAGTTCTTC. It codes for CSASRQFEQFF. This chain links TRBV20-1 with TRBJ2-1; unclear D gene. CDR1 is DFQATT and CDR2 is SNEGSKA in the germline V gene (reference sequence). The CDR3 extends over 11 amino acids. V shed 5 bases and J shed 9 bases, with 11 bases lying between them.

This clone was recorded once. V is TRBV10-3 and J is TRBJ2-5, with a possible D match to TRBD2 (6 bases). This CDR3 is 15 amino acids long. Germline CDR1 ENHRY, CDR2 SYGVKD. V lost 2 bases and J lost 1, with 11 bases in between. The CDR3 DNA is TGTGCCATCAGTGAGCGGGCGGGACCCCAAGAGACCCAGTACTTC. This translates into CAISERAGPQETQYF.

V usage is TRBV28 and J usage is TRBJ2-7, with D possibly TRBD2 on 5 matching bases. Germline V gene lookup returns CDR1 MDHEN and CDR2 SYDVKM. The V and J ends lost 4 bases and 6 bases respectively, with 10 bases between them. The CDR3 runs 12 residues. The CDR3 spells CASSSFGIEQYF. The CDR3 DNA is TGTGCCAGCAGTTCTTTCGGGATCGAGCAGTACTTC.

The V gene is TRBV5-1, the J gene TRBJ2-6; 7 bases align to TRBD1. Germline values: CDR1 SGHRS, CDR2 YFSETQ. There are 16 residues in the CDR3. After removal of 1 base from V and 4 bases from J, the junction contained 5 bases not matched to a gene. The CDR3 spells CASSLPDRVGANVLTF. As DNA, the CDR3 is TGCGCCAGCAGCTTGCCCGACAGGGTAGGGGCCAACGTCCTGACTTTC.

The chain is built from TRBV28 and TRBJ2-3, with TRBD1 matching over 12 bases. V shed 6 bases and J 5 bases; nucleotides not matched to a gene: 6. This CDR3 contains 15 residues. Germline assignment: CDR1 MDHEN and CDR2 SYDVKM. CDR3 in amino acids: CASSPGQGAGDTQYF. CDR3 coding DNA: TGTGCCAGCAGCCCGGGACAGGGGGCCGGAGATACGCAGTATTTT. The entire variable domain, with the rest obtained from reference TRBV28 and TRBJ2-3, is as follows: DVKVTQSSRYLVKRTGEKVFLECVQDMDHENMFWYRQDPGLGLRLIYFSYDVKMKEKGDIPEGYSVSREKKERFSLILESASTNQTSMYLCASSPGQGAGDTQYFGPGTRLTVL.

This clone was detected only a few times. The chain carries TRBV25-1 and TRBJ1-3, with D hard to call. Germline V lookup: CDR1 MGHDK, CDR2 SYGVNS. The CDR3 has 18 residues. Trimming removed 0 bases from V and 5 bases from J, with 20 bases in between. Here the CDR3 DNA reads TGTGCCAGCAGTGAATATCAGGCAAGGAGGTCTGACAGAAACACCATATATTTT. This translates into CASSEYQARRSDRNTIYF.

This chain links TRBV11-2 with TRBJ2-1; TRBD2 matches at 8 bases. CDR1 and CDR2 (germline): SGHAT, FQNNGV. With 2 bases clipped from V and 8 bases from J, the junction kept 8 bases outside the gene matches. This CDR3 comprises 15 residues. The CDR3 loop reads CASSLLGRARDEQFF. The CDR3 region has the DNA TGTGCCAGCAGCTTACTCGGGAGGGCCAGGGATGAGCAGTTCTTC. The whole variable domain, remainder taken from reference TRBV11-2 and TRBJ2-1, is EAGVAQSPRYKIIEKRQSVAFWCNPISGHATLYWYQQILGQGPKLLIQFQNNGVVDDSQLPKDRFSAERLKGVDSTLKIQPAKLEDSAVYLCASSLLGRARDEQFFGPGTRLTVL.

The rearrangement uses TRBV7-6 and TRBJ2-2; D is perhaps TRBD1 (6 bases). Germline CDR1 and CDR2: SGHVS and FNYEAQ. The CDR3 loop spans 15 amino acids. With 5 bases removed from V and 6 bases from J, the gap between germline ends came to 16 bases. CDR3 nucleotides: TGTGCCAGCAGCCTTAGTCAGGGGCGCGCCGGGGAGCTGTTTTTT. This codes for CASSLSQGRAGELFF. Full variable domain (remainder filled in from reference TRBV7-6 and TRBJ2-2): GAGVSQSPRYKVTKRGQDVALRCDPISGHVSLYWYRQALGQGPEFLTYFNYEAQQDKSGLPNDRFSAERPEGSISTLTIQRTEQRDSAMYRCASSLSQGRAGELFFGEGSRLTVL.

The chain has TRBV19 and TRBJ1-2, with a weak D call TRBD1 (6 bases). Per the germline V gene, CDR1 is LNHDA and CDR2 is SQIVND (reference sequence). V lost 5 bases, J lost 4 bases, and 11 bases lay in between. The CDR3 has 13 residues. CDR3 DNA sequence: TGTGCCAGTAGTCGCGGACAGAGCTATGGCTACACCTTC. This gives the protein CASSRGQSYGYTF.

V is TRBV5-1 and J is TRBJ1-1; 7 bases agree with TRBD1. This CDR3 has 13 residues. V lost 5 bases and J lost 6; bases outside the gene matches: 7. Germline CDR1 reads SGHRS; CDR2 reads YFSETQ. The CDR3 here is CASRGGQVPEAFF. The CDR3, as DNA: TGCGCCAGCAGAGGTGGACAGGTCCCTGAAGCTTTCTTT. Full variable domain (rest looked up from reference TRBV5-1 and TRBJ1-1): KAGVTQTPRYLIKTRGQQVTLSCSPISGHRSVSWYQQTPGQGLQFLFEYFSETQRNKGNFPGRFSGRQFSNSRSEMNVSTLELGDSALYLCASRGGQVPEAFFGQGTRLTVV.

The chain combines TRBV11-2 with TRBJ2-1; TRBD1 matches at 9 bases. The V gene end was trimmed by 1 base and the J gene end by 9 bases; junction bases not matched to a gene: 7. This CDR3 contains 15 residues. Per germline, CDR1 SGHAT and CDR2 FQNNGV. CDR3 DNA sequence: TGTGCCAGCAGCTTAGGTGGACAGGGGTCCCGTGAGCAGTTCTTC. It codes for CASSLGGQGSREQFF.